This T cell receptor (beta chain) was obtained from a study of control samples from healthy donors and cancer patients (TCRdb year 2020). Reading from cysteine to phenylalanine, the CDR3 counts 13 amino acids. Solely the CDR3 DNA is kept, with 39 bases framed from the first base. The V and J ends are trimmed by 2 bases and 3 bases, leaving 6 bases between them. CDR1 SGHTA and CDR2 FQGNSA were looked up in the germline V gene. The library was built by means of the immunoSEQ multiplex PCR assay. TCRdb's version of the immuneACCESS table is confined to in-frame rearrangements and falls short of the full clone set. An unresolved V gene accounts for under half of the shortfall where checked; the remainder is of unknown origin. The sample has approximately 150,000 clones on record, around nine tenths of them singletons. The leading ten clones occupy approximately 0.7% of the sample. Note on this clone: No cognate antigen has been identified for it. Per-base qualities were not stored, and no clone one base away is much larger.

The sequence joins TRBV7-2 to TRBJ2-3; no D gene call is confident. Material for sequencing was blood. This clonotype was obtained from a woman aged 25 to 39 in good health. CDR3 loop: CASSLMSTDTQYF. DNA sequence: TGTGCCAGCAGCTTAATGAGTACAGATACGCAGTATTTT.